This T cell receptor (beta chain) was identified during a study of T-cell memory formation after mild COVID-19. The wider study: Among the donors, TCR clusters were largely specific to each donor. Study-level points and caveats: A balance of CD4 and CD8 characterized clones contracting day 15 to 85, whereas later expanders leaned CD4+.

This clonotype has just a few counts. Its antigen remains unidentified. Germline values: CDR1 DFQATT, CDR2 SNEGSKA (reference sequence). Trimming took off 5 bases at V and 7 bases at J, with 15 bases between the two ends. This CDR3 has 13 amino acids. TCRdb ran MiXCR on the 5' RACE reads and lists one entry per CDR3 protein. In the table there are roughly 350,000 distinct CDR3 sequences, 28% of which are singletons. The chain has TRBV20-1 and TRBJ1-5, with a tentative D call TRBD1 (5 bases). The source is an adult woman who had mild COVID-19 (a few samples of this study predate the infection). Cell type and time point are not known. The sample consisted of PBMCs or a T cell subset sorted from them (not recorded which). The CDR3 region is CSARVGAEQPQHF. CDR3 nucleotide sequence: TGCAGTGCTCGGGTCGGGGCTGAGCAGCCCCAGCATTTT.